This TCR beta chain is drawn from a study of lung T cells in sarcoidosis with Löfgren's syndrome. Each CDR3 protein is one row after TCRdb ran MiXCR on the reads. Altogether 15,000 to 20,000 distinct CDR3 sequences are present, roughly a fifth being singletons, with the ten largest covering about 4%. This clonotype was counted many times. The clonotype comes from a human donor with sarcoidosis (Löfgren's syndrome or another form), or a control subject (not recorded which). The sample comprised CD4+ T cells from PBMCs.

The chain's CDR3 is CASSQASPKDEQYF. As DNA, the CDR3 is TGTGCCAGCAGCCAAGCGTCGCCCAAGGACGAGCAGTACTTC. J is TRBJ2-7 and V is TRBV14; no firm D call. This CDR3 has 14 residues. V lost 1 base to trimming and J lost 5 bases, with 12 bases between them. Germline V lookup: CDR1 SGHDN, CDR2 FVKESK.